This TCR beta chain was recovered during a study of cytomegalovirus exposure and HLA in healthy donors. The PCR employed 60 Vbeta primers together with 13 Jbeta primers. TCRdb keeps only in-frame clones here, not all; method: immunoSEQ multiplex PCR. The sample records 120,000 or so clones, about 73% being singletons. General study findings and limits: Serostatus for CMV was the only available immune exposure information. Researchers reported in a later analysis that a missense DCLRE1C variant was tied to TCR beta V- and J-gene trimming. Altogether, more than 150 TCR beta chains were recorded as cytomegalovirus-associated.

The length of the CDR3 is 16 residues. V gave up 1 base and J gave up 1 base, with 13 bases separating them. CDR1 and CDR2 from the germline V gene are SGHTA and FQGNSA. As concerns this clone: Its antigen is unidentified.

This chain uses TRBV7-2 with TRBJ1-2; D might be TRBD1 (6 bases). The clonotype comes from a woman aged 40 to 49 in good health and CMV-seropositive. The specimen sequenced was PBMCs. The CDR3 DNA reads TGTGCCAGCAGCTTAGTGTCAGCAGGGGATAACTATGGCTACACCTTC. Translation: CASSLVSAGDNYGYTF.